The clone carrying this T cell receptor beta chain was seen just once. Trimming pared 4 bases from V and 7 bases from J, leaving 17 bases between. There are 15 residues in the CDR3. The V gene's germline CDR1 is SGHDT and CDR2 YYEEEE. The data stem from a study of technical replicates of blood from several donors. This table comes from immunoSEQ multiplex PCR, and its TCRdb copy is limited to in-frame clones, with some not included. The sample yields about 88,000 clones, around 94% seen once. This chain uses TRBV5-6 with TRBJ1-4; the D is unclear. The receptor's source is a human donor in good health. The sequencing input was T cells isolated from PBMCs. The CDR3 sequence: CASSRAGMAGEKLFF. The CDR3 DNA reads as TGTGCCAGCAGCCGGGCGGGCATGGCAGGTGAAAAACTGTTTTTT.